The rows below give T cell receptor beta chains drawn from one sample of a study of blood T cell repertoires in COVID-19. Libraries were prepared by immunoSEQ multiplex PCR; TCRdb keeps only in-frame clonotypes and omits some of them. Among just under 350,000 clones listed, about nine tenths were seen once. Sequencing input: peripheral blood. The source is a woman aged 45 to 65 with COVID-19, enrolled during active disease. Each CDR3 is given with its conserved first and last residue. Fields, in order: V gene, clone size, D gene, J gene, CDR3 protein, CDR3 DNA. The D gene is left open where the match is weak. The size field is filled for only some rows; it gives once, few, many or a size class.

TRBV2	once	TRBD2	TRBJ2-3	CASSELAGHGDTQYF	TGTGCCAGCAGTGAACTAGCGGGCCACGGGGATACGCAGTATTTT
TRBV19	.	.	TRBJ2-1	CASSIGFRAGRSLGNEQFF	TGTGCCAGTAGTATAGGTTTTCGGGCAGGGAGGAGCCTTGGGAATGAGCAGTTCTTC
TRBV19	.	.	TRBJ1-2	CASSIAGIGGGYGYTF	TGTGCCAGTAGTATAGCGGGGATTGGGGGGGGTTATGGCTACACCTTC
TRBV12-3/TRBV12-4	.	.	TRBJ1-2	CASSNAGHRYTF	TGTGCCAGCAGTAACGCGGGTCATCGCTACACCTTC
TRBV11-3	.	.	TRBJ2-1	CASSLQERRFF	TGTGCCAGCAGCTTGCAAGAGAGGCGGTTCTTC
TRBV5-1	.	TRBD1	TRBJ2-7	CASSSQGAYEQYF	TGCGCCAGCAGCTCCCAGGGGGCCTACGAGCAGTACTTC
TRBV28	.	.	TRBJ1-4	CASRSWGALEKLFF	TGTGCCAGCCGGTCCTGGGGCGCCTTAGAAAAACTGTTTTTT
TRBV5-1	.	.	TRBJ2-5	CASSLSPHGRETQYF	TGCGCCAGCAGCTTGTCCCCTCATGGGAGGGAGACCCAGTACTTC
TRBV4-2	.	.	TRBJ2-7	CASSHAEGDNYEQYF	TGTGCCAGCAGCCACGCCGAGGGCGACAATTACGAGCAGTACTTC
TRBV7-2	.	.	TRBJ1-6	CASSSPGSPLHF	TGTGCCAGCAGCTCACCCGGTTCACCCCTCCACTTT
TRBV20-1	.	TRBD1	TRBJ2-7	CSASRTGEQYF	TGCAGTGCAAGTAGGACAGGCGAGCAGTACTTC
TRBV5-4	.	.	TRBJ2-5	CASSLPRPGGGGETQYF	TGTGCCAGCAGCTTACCGAGACCGGGGGGCGGAGGCGAGACCCAGTACTTC
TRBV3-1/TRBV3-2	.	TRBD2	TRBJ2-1	CASSPDSGYNEQFF	TGTGCCAGCAGCCCGGATAGCGGGTACAATGAGCAGTTCTTC
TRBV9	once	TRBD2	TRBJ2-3	CASSVAVGEGQDTQYF	TGTGCCAGCAGCGTAGCTGTGGGGGAGGGCCAGGATACGCAGTATTTT
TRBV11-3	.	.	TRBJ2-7	CASRPGTPKTYEQYF	TGTGCCAGCAGACCCGGGACACCTAAAACCTACGAGCAGTACTTC
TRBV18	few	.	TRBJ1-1	CASSRQRQENTEAFF	TGTGCCAGCTCACGCCAACGACAGGAGAACACTGAAGCTTTCTTT
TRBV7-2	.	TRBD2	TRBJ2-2	CAEHGGLADTGELFF	TGTGCGGAACATGGGGGACTAGCGGACACCGGGGAGCTGTTTTTT
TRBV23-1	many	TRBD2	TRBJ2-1	CASSQSIGVTSGRTKKINYNEQFF	TGCGCCAGCAGTCAAAGCATCGGCGTAACGAGCGGGAGGACAAAAAAGATAAACTACAATGAGCAGTTCTTC
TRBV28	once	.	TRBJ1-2	CASSLSRYYGYTF	TGTGCCAGCAGTTTAAGTCGGTACTATGGCTACACCTTC
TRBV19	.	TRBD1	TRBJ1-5	CASSIGGQGWQPQHF	TGTGCCAGTAGTATAGGGGGACAGGGGTGGCAGCCCCAGCATTTT
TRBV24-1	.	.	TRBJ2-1	CATSDRGGTYNEQFF	TGTGCCACCAGTGATAGGGGGGGCACCTACAATGAGCAGTTCTTC
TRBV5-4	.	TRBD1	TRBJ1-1	CASSWRTGPLGGTEAFF	TGTGCCAGCAGCTGGAGGACAGGGCCGCTCGGAGGGACTGAAGCTTTCTTT
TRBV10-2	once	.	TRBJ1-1	CASEGLSNTEAFF	TGCGCCAGCGAGGGACTCTCGAACACTGAAGCTTTCTTT
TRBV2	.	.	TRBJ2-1	CASSAGLESYNEQFF	TGTGCCAGCAGTGCGGGACTGGAGTCCTACAATGAGCAGTTCTTC
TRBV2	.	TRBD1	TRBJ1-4	CASSGPPGGGTNEKLFF	TGTGCCAGCAGTGGCCCTCCAGGGGGCGGAACTAATGAAAAACTGTTTTTT
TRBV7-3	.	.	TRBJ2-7	CASSPSGGSYEQYF	TGTGCCAGCAGCCCCTCCGGGGGCTCCTACGAGCAGTACTTC